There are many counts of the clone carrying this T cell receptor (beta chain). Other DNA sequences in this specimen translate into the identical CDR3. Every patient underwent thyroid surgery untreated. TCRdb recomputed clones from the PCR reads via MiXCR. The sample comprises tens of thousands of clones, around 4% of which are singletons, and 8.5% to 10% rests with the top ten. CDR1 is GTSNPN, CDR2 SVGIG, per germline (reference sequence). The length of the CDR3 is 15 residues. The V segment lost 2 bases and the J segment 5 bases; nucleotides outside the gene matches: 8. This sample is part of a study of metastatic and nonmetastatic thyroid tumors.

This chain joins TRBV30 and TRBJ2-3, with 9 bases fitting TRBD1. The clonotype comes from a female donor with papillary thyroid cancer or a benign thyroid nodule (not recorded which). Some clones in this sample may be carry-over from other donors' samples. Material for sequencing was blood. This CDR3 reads CAWSSYRGPIDTQYF. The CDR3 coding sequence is TGTGCCTGGAGTTCATACAGGGGGCCAATAGATACGCAGTATTTT.